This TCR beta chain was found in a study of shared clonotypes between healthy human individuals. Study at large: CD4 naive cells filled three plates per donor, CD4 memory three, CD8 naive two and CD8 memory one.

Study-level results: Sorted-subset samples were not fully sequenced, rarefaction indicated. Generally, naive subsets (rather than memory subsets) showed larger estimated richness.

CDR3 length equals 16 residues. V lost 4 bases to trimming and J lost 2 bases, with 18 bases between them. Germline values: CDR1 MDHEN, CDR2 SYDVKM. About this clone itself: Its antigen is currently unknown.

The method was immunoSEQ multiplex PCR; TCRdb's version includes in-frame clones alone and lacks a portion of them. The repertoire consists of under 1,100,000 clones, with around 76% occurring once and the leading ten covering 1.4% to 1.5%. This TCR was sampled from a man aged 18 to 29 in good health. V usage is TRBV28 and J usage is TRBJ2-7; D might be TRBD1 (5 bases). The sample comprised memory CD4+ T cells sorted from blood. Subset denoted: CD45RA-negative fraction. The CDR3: CASSSEGAGSPYEQYF. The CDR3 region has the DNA TGTGCCAGCAGTTCAGAAGGGGCAGGGTCCCCCTACGAGCAGTACTTC.